This T cell receptor (beta chain) was profiled in a study of cytomegalovirus exposure and HLA in healthy donors. The CDR3 extends over 15 amino acids. The V and J ends lost 6 bases and 1 base, in that order; junction bases with no gene match: 9. The germline CDR1 and CDR2 sequences are MNHEY and SVGAGI. It was with 60 Vbeta and 13 Jbeta primers that the PCR ran. The data were produced by immunoSEQ multiplex PCR, yet TCRdb's version contains in-frame clones alone and is incomplete. The sample yields about 92,000 clones, 55% to 85% seen once. A note on this clone: Its cognate antigen is unknown.

Study-wide points: Later analysis associated a missense DCLRE1C variant with TCR beta V- and J-gene trimming.

The gene calls are TRBV6-5 and TRBJ2-7, with 7 positions matching TRBD2. This sequence was found in a woman in her late teens or twenties in good health and CMV-seropositive. The sequencing input was PBMCs. CDR3 protein: CASRPPGLLSYEQYF. The CDR3 DNA is TGTGCCAGCAGACCTCCGGGACTATTATCCTACGAGCAGTACTTC.